This TCR beta chain derives from a study of blood T cell repertoires in COVID-19. This clone was observed a few times. The CDR3 is 13 amino acids. V shed 4 bases, J shed 3 bases, and the junction held 4 bases outside the gene matches. Germline V gene sequence: CDR1 SGDLS, CDR2 YYNGEE. TCRdb's table, derived via immunoSEQ multiplex PCR, lists solely in-frame clones and lacks some. Of around 200,000 clones listed, 75% to 85% are singletons. The TCR comes from a man aged 40-50 years who had recovered from COVID-19. The gene calls are TRBV9 and TRBJ2-7; 7 nucleotides agree with TRBD1. Sample: PBMCs or T cells enriched from blood (not recorded which). The CDR3 nucleotides read TGTGCCAGCAGCCCGGGACAGTTCTACGAGCAGTACTTC. Protein product: CASSPGQFYEQYF.